This T cell receptor beta chain was identified in a study of T cell changes during pregnancy in multiple sclerosis. Per germline, CDR1 SGHDT and CDR2 YYEEEE. The CDR3 length is 16 residues. With 0 bases removed from V and 7 bases from J, the gap between germline ends came to 14 bases. TCRdb's table, derived via immunoSEQ multiplex PCR, lists solely in-frame clones and lacks some. The table has tens of thousands of clones, around 92% seen once. The material was peripheral blood, obtained in the first trimester of pregnancy. The chain combines TRBV5-6 with TRBJ1-6; D uncertain. The source is a female donor with multiple sclerosis, enrolled in a pregnancy study. The CDR3 loop is CASSLGRGSGNSPLHF. As DNA, the CDR3 is TGTGCCAGCAGCTTGGGTCGCGGGAGCGGCAATTCACCCCTCCACTTT.